Shown below are 7 T cell receptor beta chains from a single sample sequenced in a study of T cells in localized non-small cell lung cancer. TCRdb's copy holds only in-frame clones and misses some; the assay was immunoSEQ multiplex PCR. The sample shows roughly 14,000 clones, 80% to 85% of them seen only once. This sample comprised peripheral blood, obtained before any cancer treatment. The receptors here all came from a female donor over 55 with stage I squamous cell lung carcinoma.

This chain links TRBV2 with TRBJ2-3; tentatively, D is TRBD1 or TRBD2 (5 bases each). Per germline, CDR1 SNHLY and CDR2 FYNNEI. Trimming shortened V by 2 bases and J by 2 bases, and 11 bases separated the two germline ends. This CDR3 spans 15 amino acids. The CDR3 sequence: CASSEWLGVTDTQYF. As DNA, the CDR3 is TGTGCCAGCAGTGAATGGCTGGGGGTCACAGATACGCAGTATTTT.

The rearrangement joins TRBV30 to TRBJ1-1; TRBD1 might be the D (6 bases). Looked up from germline, CDR1 is GTSNPN and CDR2 is SVGIG (reference sequence). The CDR3 has 13 amino acids. Trimming pared 5 bases from V and 1 base from J, leaving 11 bases between. The CDR3 DNA is TGTGCCTGGTCGTCACAGGGGAACACTGAAGCTTTCTTT. Protein sequence: CAWSSQGNTEAFF.

V and J are TRBV27 and TRBJ2-6; possibly TRBD1 for D (5 bases). CDR3 length: 18 amino acids. Germline CDR1 and CDR2: MNHEY and SMNVEV (reference sequence). The ends were cut back, 5 bases at V and 0 bases at J, with 17 bases in the middle. The CDR3 DNA is TGTGCCAGCAGTCCCGACAGCCTCTTAGTCTCTGGGGCCAACGTCCTGACTTTC. Translated, it gives CASSPDSLLVSGANVLTF.

This clone was seen only once. The rearrangement links TRBV23-1 to TRBJ2-2; possibly TRBD2 for D (5 bases). TRBV23-1 is an open reading frame whose function is uncertain. Between the trimmed V and J ends, which lost 2 bases and 9 bases, there was a span of 22 bases. This CDR3 is built from 17 residues. CDR3 in amino acids: CASSQGRGNTGHRELFF. The CDR3 DNA reads as TGCGCCAGCAGTCAAGGGAGAGGGAACACCGGCCACCGGGAGCTGTTTTTT.

V and J are TRBV6-5 and TRBJ2-7; D gene uncertain. This CDR3 has 13 amino acids. CDR1 and CDR2 (germline): MNHEY, SVGAGI. The V end lost 5 bases, the J end lost 4 bases, and 12 bases lay between the germline ends. As DNA, the CDR3 is TGTGCCAGCAGTCCCACTCCATCGTACGAGCAGTACTTC. It encodes CASSPTPSYEQYF.

The gene calls are TRBV5-4 and TRBJ1-2; possible D gene TRBD1, 6 bases. The CDR3 has 12 residues. V lost 5 bases to trimming and J lost 8 bases, with 13 bases between them. In germline, CDR1 is SGHNT, CDR2 YYREEE (reference sequence). CDR3 DNA: TGTGCCAGCAGTTCAGGGGCTAGGGGCTACACCTTC. This gives the protein CASSSGARGYTF.

The chain recombines TRBV18 with TRBJ2-1; D is undetermined. The CDR3 length is 14 residues. Germline V lookup: CDR1 KGHSH, CDR2 LQKENI. Trimming stripped 2 bases from V and 0 bases from J, with 5 bases between. The CDR3: CASSPTISYNEQFF. Written as DNA, the CDR3 is TGTGCCAGCTCACCAACTATCTCCTACAATGAGCAGTTCTTC. The whole variable domain, filled in from reference TRBV18 and TRBJ2-1, reads NAGVMQNPRHLVRRRGQEARLRCSPMKGHSHVYWYRQLPEEGLKFMVYLQKENIIDESGMPKERFSAEFPKEGPSILRIQQVVRGDSAAYFCASSPTISYNEQFFGPGTRLTVL.